This record concerns one T cell receptor (beta chain) sequence. As yet, its antigen is unknown. Sequencing of TCR beta covered CD8+ and CD4+ T cells obtained from blood. Reverse transcription of roughly 0.5 to 1 ug RNA used random hexamers. Amplification of TCR beta CDR3 used immunoSEQ multiplex PCR across 54 Vbeta and 13 Jbeta. TCRdb processed the immunoSEQ multiplex PCR reads anew with MiXCR; each CDR3 protein has one entry. The repertoire includes about 190,000 distinct CDR3 sequences, almost 96% of them detected once, and approximately 0.089% sits in the top ten. This record belongs to a study of CD8 T cells in Susac syndrome. Study-level information: Sequenced Susac syndrome patients included more than five with active disease and fewer than ten who were in remission.

Overall study findings and caveats: There was no clonal expansion in the CD4+ T cell repertoires of Susac syndrome.

CDR3 length: 16 residues. The V gene end was trimmed by 1 base and the J gene end by 4 bases; junction bases not matched to a gene: 6. CDR1 and CDR2 (germline): DFQATT, SNEGSKA (reference sequence). The genes are TRBV20-1 and TRBJ2-6, with 8 bases that match TRBD2. Sequencing was carried out using CD4+ T cells from PBMCs. This TCR was recovered from a human donor with Susac syndrome. In DNA form, the CDR3 reads TGCAGTGCTAGAGCGCCGGGGGGGTCCGGGGCCAACGTCCTGACTTTC. This encodes CSARAPGGSGANVLTF.